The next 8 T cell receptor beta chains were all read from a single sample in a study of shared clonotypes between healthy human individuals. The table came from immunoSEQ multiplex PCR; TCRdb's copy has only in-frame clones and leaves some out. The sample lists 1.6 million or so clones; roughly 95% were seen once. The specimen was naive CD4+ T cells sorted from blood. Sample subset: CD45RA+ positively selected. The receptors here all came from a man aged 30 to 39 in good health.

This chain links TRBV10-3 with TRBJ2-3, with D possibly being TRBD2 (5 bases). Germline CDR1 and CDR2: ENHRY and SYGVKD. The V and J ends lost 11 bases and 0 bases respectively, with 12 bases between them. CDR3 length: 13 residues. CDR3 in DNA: TGTGCCCTCGGGGAACCAAGCACAGATACGCAGTATTTT. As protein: CALGEPSTDTQYF.

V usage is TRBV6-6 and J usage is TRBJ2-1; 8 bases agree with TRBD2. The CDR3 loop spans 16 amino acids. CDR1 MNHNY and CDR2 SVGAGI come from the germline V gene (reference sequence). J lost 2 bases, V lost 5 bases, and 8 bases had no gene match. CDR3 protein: CASSPGGAGAYNEQFF. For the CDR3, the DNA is TGTGCCAGCAGTCCCGGGGGAGCGGGAGCCTACAATGAGCAGTTCTTC.

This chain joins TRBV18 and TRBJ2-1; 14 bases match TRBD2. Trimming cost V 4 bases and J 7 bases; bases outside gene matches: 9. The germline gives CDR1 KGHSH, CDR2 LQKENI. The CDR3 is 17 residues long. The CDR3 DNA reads TGTGCCAGCTCACAGCGTTCGACTAGCGGGAGGGTAAATGAGCAGTTCTTC. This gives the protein CASSQRSTSGRVNEQFF.

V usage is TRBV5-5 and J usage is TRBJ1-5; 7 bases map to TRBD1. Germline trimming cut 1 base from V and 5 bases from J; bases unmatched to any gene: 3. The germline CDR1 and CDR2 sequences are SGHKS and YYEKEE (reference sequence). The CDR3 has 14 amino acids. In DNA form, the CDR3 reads TGTGCCAGCAGCTTGAGAGGGGGCGATCAGCCCCAGCATTTT. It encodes CASSLRGGDQPQHF.

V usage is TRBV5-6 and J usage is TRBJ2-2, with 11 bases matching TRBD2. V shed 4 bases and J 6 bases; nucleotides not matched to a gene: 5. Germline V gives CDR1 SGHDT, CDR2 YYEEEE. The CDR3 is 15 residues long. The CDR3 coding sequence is TGTGCCAGCAGCAGACTAGCGGGATGGGCCGGGGAGCTGTTTTTT. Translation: CASSRLAGWAGELFF.

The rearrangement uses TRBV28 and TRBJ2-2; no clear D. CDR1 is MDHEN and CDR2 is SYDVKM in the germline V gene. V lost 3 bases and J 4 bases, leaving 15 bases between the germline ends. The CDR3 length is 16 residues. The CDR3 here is CASSFLDGMGTGELFF. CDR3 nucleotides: TGTGCCAGCAGTTTCCTGGACGGTATGGGCACCGGGGAGCTGTTTTTT.

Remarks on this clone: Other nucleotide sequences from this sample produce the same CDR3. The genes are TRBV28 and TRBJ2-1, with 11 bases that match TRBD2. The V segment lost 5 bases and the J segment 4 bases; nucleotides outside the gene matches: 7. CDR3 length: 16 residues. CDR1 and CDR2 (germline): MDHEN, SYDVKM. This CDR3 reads CASSPAGTSGYNEQFF. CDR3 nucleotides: TGTGCCAGCAGTCCTGCCGGGACTAGCGGTTACAATGAGCAGTTCTTC.

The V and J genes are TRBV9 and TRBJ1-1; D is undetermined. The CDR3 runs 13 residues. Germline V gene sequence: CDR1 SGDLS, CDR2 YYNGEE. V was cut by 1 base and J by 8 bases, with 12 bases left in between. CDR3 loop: CASSVKSSTEAFF. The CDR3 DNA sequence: TGTGCCAGCAGCGTAAAAAGCTCAACAGAAGCTTTCTTT.